This T cell receptor (beta chain) derives from a study of response to subunit inactivated influenza vaccine. The CDR3 is 15 amino acids. CDR1 SGHVS and CDR2 FNYEAQ come from the germline V gene. Trimming pared 1 base from V and 4 bases from J, leaving 11 bases between. This clonotype was detected many times. No antigen is known for it. TCRdb re-derived calls from the RT-PCR reads in MiXCR, one entry per CDR3 protein. The data show about 180,000 distinct CDR3 sequences, with about 10% seen just once and under 13% held by the top ten. Points from the study as a whole: Seasonal influenza vaccination, on each occasion, was suggested by the authors to recruit few new T cells.

This sample comprised non-naive T cells sorted from PBMCs, obtained on the day of vaccination. The V and J genes are TRBV7-6 and TRBJ1-3; D possibly corresponds to TRBD1 (5 bases). This receptor was identified in a man aged 45-65 years who received an inactivated influenza vaccine. CDR3 bases: TGTGCCAGCAGCTTAGGTCCGTCAGGGGGAAACACCATATATTTT. Its translation is CASSLGPSGGNTIYF.